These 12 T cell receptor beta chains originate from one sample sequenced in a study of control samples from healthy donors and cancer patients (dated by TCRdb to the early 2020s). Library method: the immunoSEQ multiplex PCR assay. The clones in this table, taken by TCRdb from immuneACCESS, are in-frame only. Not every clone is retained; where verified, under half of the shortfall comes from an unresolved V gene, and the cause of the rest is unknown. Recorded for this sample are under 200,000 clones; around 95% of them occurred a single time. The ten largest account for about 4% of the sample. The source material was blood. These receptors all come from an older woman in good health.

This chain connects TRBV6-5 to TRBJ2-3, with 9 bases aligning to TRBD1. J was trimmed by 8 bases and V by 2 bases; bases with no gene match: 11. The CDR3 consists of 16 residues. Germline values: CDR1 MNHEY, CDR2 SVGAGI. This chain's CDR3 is CASSYGGQGYAFTQYF. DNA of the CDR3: TGTGCCAGCAGTTACGGGGGACAGGGTTATGCCTTTACGCAGTATTTT.

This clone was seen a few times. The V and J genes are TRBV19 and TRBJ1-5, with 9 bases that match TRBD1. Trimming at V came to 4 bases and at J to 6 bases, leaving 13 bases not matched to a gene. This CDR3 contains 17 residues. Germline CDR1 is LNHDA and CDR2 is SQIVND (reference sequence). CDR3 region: CASSNPWRQGVGQPQHF. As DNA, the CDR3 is TGTGCCAGTAGTAACCCCTGGAGACAGGGGGTGGGTCAGCCCCAGCATTTT.

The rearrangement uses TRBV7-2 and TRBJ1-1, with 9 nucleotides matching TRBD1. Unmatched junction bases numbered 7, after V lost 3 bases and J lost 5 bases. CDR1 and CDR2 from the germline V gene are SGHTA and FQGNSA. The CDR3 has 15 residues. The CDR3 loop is CASSFTQGAWTEAFF. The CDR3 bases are TGTGCCAGCAGCTTTACACAGGGGGCTTGGACTGAAGCTTTCTTT.

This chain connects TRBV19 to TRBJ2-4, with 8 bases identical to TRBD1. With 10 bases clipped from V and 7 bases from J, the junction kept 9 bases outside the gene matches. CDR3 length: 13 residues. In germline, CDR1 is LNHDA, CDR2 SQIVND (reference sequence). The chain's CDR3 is CATQTGVGNIQYF. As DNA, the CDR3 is TGTGCCACCCAGACAGGGGTCGGGAACATTCAGTACTTC.

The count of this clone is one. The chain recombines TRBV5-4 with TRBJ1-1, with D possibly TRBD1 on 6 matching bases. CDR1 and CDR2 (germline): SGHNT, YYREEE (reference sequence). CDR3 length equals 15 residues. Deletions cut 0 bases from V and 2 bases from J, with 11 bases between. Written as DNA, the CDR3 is TGTGCCAGCAGCTTGGTGTCCAGGGGTAACACTGAAGCTTTCTTT. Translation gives CASSLVSRGNTEAFF.

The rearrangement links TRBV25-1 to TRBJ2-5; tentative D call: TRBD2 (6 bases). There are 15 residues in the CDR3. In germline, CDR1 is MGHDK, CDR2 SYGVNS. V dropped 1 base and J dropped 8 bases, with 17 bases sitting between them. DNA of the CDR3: TGTGCCAGCAGTGAATGGATGGGAGGAGGGAATACCCAGTACTTC. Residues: CASSEWMGGGNTQYF.

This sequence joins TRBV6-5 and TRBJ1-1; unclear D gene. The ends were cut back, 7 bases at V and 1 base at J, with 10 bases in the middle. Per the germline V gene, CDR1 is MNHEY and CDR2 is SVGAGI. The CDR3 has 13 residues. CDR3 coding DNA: TGTGCCAGCATTACAACACAGAACACTGAAGCTTTCTTT. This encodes CASITTQNTEAFF.

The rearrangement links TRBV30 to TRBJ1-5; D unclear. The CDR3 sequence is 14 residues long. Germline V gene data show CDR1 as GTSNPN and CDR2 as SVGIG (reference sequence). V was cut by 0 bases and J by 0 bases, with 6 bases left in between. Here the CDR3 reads CAWSVVYSNQPQHF. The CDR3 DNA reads TGTGCCTGGAGTGTAGTATATAGCAATCAGCCCCAGCATTTT.

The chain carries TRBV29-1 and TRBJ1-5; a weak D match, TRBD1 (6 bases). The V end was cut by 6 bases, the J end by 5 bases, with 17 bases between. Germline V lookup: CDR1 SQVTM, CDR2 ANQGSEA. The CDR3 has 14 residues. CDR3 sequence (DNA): TGCAGCGTCGCCGGGACAAATGAGGATCAGCCCCAGCATTTT. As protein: CSVAGTNEDQPQHF.

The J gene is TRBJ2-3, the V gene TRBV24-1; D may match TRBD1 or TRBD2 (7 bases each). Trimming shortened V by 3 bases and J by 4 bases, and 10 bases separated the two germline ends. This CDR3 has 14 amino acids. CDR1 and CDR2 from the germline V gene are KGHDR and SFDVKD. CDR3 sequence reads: CATSDPGGADTQYF. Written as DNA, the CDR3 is TGTGCCACCAGTGATCCAGGGGGGGCAGATACGCAGTATTTT.

The DNA of the CDR3 is TGTGCCAGCAGCTCCGCGGGAGGAAACTGGGGAGAGACCCAGTACTTC. As protein: CASSSAGGNWGETQYF. The chain combines TRBV7-8 with TRBJ2-5; 8 positions agree with TRBD2. The V gene end was trimmed by 4 bases and the J gene end by 4 bases; junction bases not matched to a gene: 11. The germline gives CDR1 SGHVS, CDR2 FQNEAQ. The CDR3 consists of 16 residues. Using reference TRBV7-8 and TRBJ2-5 for the parts outside the CDR3, the full variable domain is GAGVSQSPRYKVAKRGQDVALRCDPISGHVSLFWYQQALGQGPEFLTYFQNEAQLDKSGLPSDRFFAERPEGSVSTLKIQRTQQEDSAVYLCASSSAGGNWGETQYFGPGTRLLVL.

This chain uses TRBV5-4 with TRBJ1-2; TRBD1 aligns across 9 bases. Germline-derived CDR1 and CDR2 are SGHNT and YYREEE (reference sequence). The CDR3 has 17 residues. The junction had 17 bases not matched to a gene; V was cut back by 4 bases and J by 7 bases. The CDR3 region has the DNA TGTGCCAGCAGCATCTTAACAGGGGGCCCCTTTGTAGGTGGCTACACCTTC. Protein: CASSILTGGPFVGGYTF.